This TCR beta chain was sequenced during a study of blood T cell repertoires in COVID-19. About the study: COVID-19 samples, acute and convalescent, were from the United States, Italy and Spain. Sources were T cells, B-cell-depleted T cells, or PBMCs; the material itself was cDNA or gDNA.

In the authors' methods: Counts of nucleated cells, estimated from reference gene primer amplification, were obtained. Assay used: immunoSEQ multiplex PCR; TCRdb lists only in-frame clones, some missing. V and J calls and clone size are those listed in that table; D and trimming were worked out from the DNA. The profile shows around 150,000 clones, about 86% of them singletons. Germline lookup yields CDR1 MNHNY and CDR2 SVGAGI (reference sequence). V was pared by 0 bases and J by 7 bases, with 4 bases between. The CDR3 runs 12 residues. The receptor's source is a woman aged 55-69 years with active or convalescent COVID-19. The sample taken for sequencing was peripheral blood. The rearrangement uses TRBV6-6 and TRBJ1-5; D unclear. The chain's CDR3 is CASSYSEQPQHF. DNA for the CDR3: TGTGCCAGCAGTTACTCGGAGCAGCCCCAGCATTTT.